This TCR beta chain was identified in a study of shared clonotypes between healthy human individuals. General study points: The sampled material consisted only of blood, and tissue repertoires are likely to differ.

Recent vaccinations or acute infections were absent in the healthy HIV-negative adult donors. Measured with immunoSEQ multiplex PCR; TCRdb has only the in-frame clones, and not every one. The data hold over 950,000 clones, with about 72% observed a single time. This CDR3 is 15 amino acids long. Germline lookup yields CDR1 WNHNN and CDR2 SYGVQD (reference sequence). V was trimmed by 4 bases and J by 2 bases, leaving 15 bases between them. About this clone: Antigen unknown.

Specimen: memory CD4+ T cells from PBMCs. Subset given: CD45RA-negative fraction. The chain uses TRBV10-1 and TRBJ2-7; D is perhaps TRBD2 (7 bases). This clonotype was obtained from a man aged 18 to 30 in good health. Some clones in this sample may be carry-over from other donors' samples. The CDR3 DNA reads as TGCGCCAGCAGTGGGGGGGGCCCTTTTACCTACGAGCAGTACTTC. It translates to CASSGGGPFTYEQYF.